A selection of T cell receptor beta chains follows, all from one sample in a study of cytomegalovirus exposure and HLA in healthy donors. The protocol was immunoSEQ multiplex PCR, while the TCRdb copy is restricted to in-frame clones and leaves out a portion. The table has approximately 140,000 clones, around 57% seen once. The sample comprised PBMCs. The receptors derive from a male donor in good health and CMV-seronegative. Each CDR3 is given with its conserved first and last residue. D genes are given only for firm matches.

TRBD1	TRBJ2-1	TRBV6-5	CASSYSGAGGRMQFF
NA	TRBJ1-3	TRBV11-2	CASSLDLTLGGTIYF
NA	TRBJ1-3	TRBV15	CATSRDPGSGNTIYF
TRBD1	TRBJ1-2	TRBV15	CATSRVRRGEMGYTF
TRBD1	TRBJ1-1	TRBV29-1	CSANRGASTEAFF
NA	TRBJ2-3	TRBV7-2	CASSFLSGGRADTQYF
TRBD2	TRBJ2-2	TRBV6-6	CASRPPSGGTTGELFF
TRBD2	NA	TRBV6-5	CASSSPSSGDSYEQYF
NA	TRBJ2-7	TRBV28	CASSQQGHMQYF
TRBD2	TRBJ2-3	TRBV6-5	CASSHSGGALDTQYF
TRBD1	TRBJ2-3	TRBV2	CASSELQGYLTDTQYF
NA	TRBJ2-7	TRBV20-1	CSAGGSAEQYF
NA	TRBJ2-5	TRBV2	CASSGETQYF
TRBD2	TRBJ2-3	TRBV9	CASSVVLAGGLDTQYF
TRBD1	TRBJ2-7	TRBV9	CASSVAGGEYEQYF
NA	TRBJ1-6	TRBV7-8	CASSTQAGPDSPLHF
NA	TRBJ1-5	TRBV4-3	CASSQDGAGRPNQPQHF
NA	TRBJ1-4	TRBV6-6	CASSQRGEREKLFF
TRBD2	TRBJ2-7	TRBV2	CASTRTLLGGGSYEQYF
TRBD1	TRBJ2-7	TRBV7-9	CASSSGTGFVANEQYF
NA	TRBJ1-1	TRBV5-5	CASSFTGLRLNTEAFF
TRBD2	TRBJ2-3	TRBV4-2	CASSGLAGGPGDTQYF
TRBD1	TRBJ2-7	TRBV28	CASSPGDRGYEQYF
TRBD1	TRBJ2-7	TRBV23-1	CASSPRGMKGTGQKYEQYF
NA	TRBJ1-1	TRBV5-1	CASSLLGGKGTEAFF
NA	TRBJ1-6	TRBV28	CASSLYRSPSSSYNSPLHF
TRBD1	TRBJ1-1	TRBV10-1	CASSPRTGANTEAFF
TRBD1	TRBJ1-1	TRBV11-2	CASSSPSAGGRAFF
TRBD1	TRBJ2-7	TRBV4-1	CASSQGPRTGDYEQYF
TRBD2	TRBJ2-3	TRBV5-1	CASSLGGGSDTQYF
NA	TRBJ1-2	TRBV6-5	CASSSAGSGYTF
NA	TRBJ2-5	TRBV19	CASSGRPGTLQETQYF
TRBD1	TRBJ1-4	TRBV18	CASSSRQGTNEKLFF
TRBD1	TRBJ1-1	TRBV29-1	CSVDGIDREATEAFF
NA	TRBJ2-5	TRBV5-1	CASSGGTLASETQYF
NA	TRBJ2-1	TRBV28	CASSSMGTGRHNEQFF
NA	TRBJ2-6	TRBV27	CASSRGIGTNVLTF
TRBD2	TRBJ2-7	TRBV9	CASSSRTSGGDEQYF
TRBD1	TRBJ2-2	TRBV5-1	CASSWTGGRTGELFF
NA	TRBJ2-3	TRBV7-9	CGGGTDTQYF
TRBD1	TRBJ2-7	TRBV29-1	CSVPGQGDEQYF
TRBD2	TRBJ2-5	TRBV9	CASSLNGLASETQYF
NA	TRBJ1-3	TRBV2	CASRSKGGSGNTIYF